These T cell receptor beta chains were read from a single sample in a study of T cells in localized non-small cell lung cancer. Sequenced by immunoSEQ multiplex PCR; TCRdb stores in-frame clones only, minus some. The sample lists around 94,000 clones, approximately 88% occurring once. Specimen: peripheral blood, collected before any cancer treatment. The receptors derive from a man aged 40 to 69 with stage I squamous cell lung carcinoma. Both conserved end residues are part of each CDR3. Fields, in order: D gene, J gene, clone size, V gene, CDR3 protein, CDR3 DNA. D genes are given only for firm matches. The listing skips clone size in some rows; elsewhere it reads once, few, many or a size class.

D gene: -; J gene: TRBJ1-5; clone size: few; V gene: TRBV6-5; CDR3 protein: CASSFARASNQPQHF; CDR3 DNA: TGTGCCAGCAGTTTTGCCAGGGCTAGCAATCAGCCCCAGCATTTT
D gene: -; J gene: TRBJ2-7; clone size: -; V gene: TRBV4-1; CDR3 protein: CASSQEGLQYF; CDR3 DNA: TGCGCCAGCAGCCAAGAAGGGCTGCAGTACTTC
D gene: -; J gene: TRBJ2-5; clone size: -; V gene: TRBV7-9; CDR3 protein: CASSLGGRIVETQYF; CDR3 DNA: TGTGCCAGCAGCCTAGGGGGGAGGATAGTAGAGACCCAGTACTTC
D gene: -; J gene: TRBJ1-1; clone size: -; V gene: TRBV7-3; CDR3 protein: CASSPGRNTEAFF; CDR3 DNA: TGTGCCAGCAGCCCTGGACGGAACACTGAAGCTTTCTTT
D gene: -; J gene: TRBJ2-7; clone size: -; V gene: TRBV5-1; CDR3 protein: CASSLGGKRYYEQYF; CDR3 DNA: TGCGCCAGCAGCTTGGGTGGGAAGCGGTACTACGAGCAGTACTTC
D gene: -; J gene: TRBJ1-5; clone size: -; V gene: TRBV6-5; CDR3 protein: CASSPWVSNQPQHF; CDR3 DNA: TGTGCCAGCAGCCCTTGGGTGAGCAATCAGCCCCAGCATTTT
D gene: -; J gene: TRBJ2-4; clone size: -; V gene: TRBV6-1; CDR3 protein: CASRTGLLAKNIQYF; CDR3 DNA: TGTGCCAGCAGAACAGGCTTACTAGCCAAAAACATTCAGTACTTC
D gene: -; J gene: TRBJ2-2; clone size: -; V gene: TRBV5-4; CDR3 protein: CASTAGSGTGELFF; CDR3 DNA: TGTGCCAGCACCGCGGGGAGTGGGACCGGGGAGCTGTTTTTT
D gene: -; J gene: TRBJ1-1; clone size: -; V gene: TRBV6-4; CDR3 protein: CASRLRENTEAFF; CDR3 DNA: TGTGCCAGCAGACTACGTGAGAACACTGAAGCTTTCTTT
D gene: -; J gene: TRBJ1-6; clone size: -; V gene: TRBV5-1; CDR3 protein: CASSLGRLNSPLHF; CDR3 DNA: TGCGCCAGCAGCCTAGGACGGCTTAATTCACCCCTCCACTTT
D gene: -; J gene: TRBJ2-7; clone size: few; V gene: TRBV2; CDR3 protein: CASSEQGWYEQYF; CDR3 DNA: TGTGCCAGCAGTGAACAGGGTTGGTACGAGCAGTACTTC
D gene: -; J gene: TRBJ1-2; clone size: -; V gene: TRBV4-1; CDR3 protein: CASSQDRILVQNYGYTF; CDR3 DNA: TGCGCCAGCAGCCAAGATCGTATTTTGGTACAGAACTATGGCTACACCTTC
D gene: TRBD1; J gene: TRBJ2-7; clone size: -; V gene: TRBV10-3; CDR3 protein: CAISETTGGNEQYF; CDR3 DNA: TGTGCCATCAGTGAGACTACAGGGGGCAACGAGCAGTACTTC
D gene: TRBD2; J gene: TRBJ2-7; clone size: -; V gene: TRBV18; CDR3 protein: CASSPDGLAGGLEQYF; CDR3 DNA: TGTGCCAGCTCACCCGATGGACTAGCGGGGGGCTTAGAGCAGTACTTC
D gene: TRBD1; J gene: TRBJ1-4; clone size: -; V gene: TRBV6-5; CDR3 protein: CASNSGTANEKLFF; CDR3 DNA: TGTGCCAGCAATTCCGGGACAGCTAATGAAAAACTGTTTTTT
D gene: -; J gene: TRBJ1-3; clone size: -; V gene: TRBV15; CDR3 protein: CATSRDRPGPGNTIYF; CDR3 DNA: TGTGCCACCAGCAGAGATCGGCCGGGTCCTGGAAACACCATATATTTT
D gene: -; J gene: TRBJ2-5; clone size: -; V gene: TRBV5-5; CDR3 protein: CASSLVGLGETQYF; CDR3 DNA: TGTGCCAGCAGCTTGGTGGGGTTAGGAGAGACCCAGTACTTC
D gene: -; J gene: TRBJ1-1; clone size: -; V gene: TRBV18; CDR3 protein: CASSTSRVTEAFF; CDR3 DNA: TGTGCCAGCTCCACCAGCAGGGTTACTGAAGCTTTCTTT
D gene: -; J gene: TRBJ1-6; clone size: once; V gene: TRBV7-8; CDR3 protein: CASSLVRGTDSPLHF; CDR3 DNA: TGTGCCAGCAGCTTAGTTCGTGGGACGGATTCACCCCTCCACTTT
D gene: -; J gene: TRBJ1-3; clone size: -; V gene: TRBV12-5; CDR3 protein: CASGLQGNAMYSGNTIYF; CDR3 DNA: TGTGCTAGTGGGCTACAGGGAAACGCTATGTACTCTGGAAACACCATATATTTT
D gene: -; J gene: TRBJ1-6; clone size: -; V gene: TRBV6-1; CDR3 protein: CASSEENKAPLHF; CDR3 DNA: TGTGCCAGCAGTGAAGAAAATAAGGCACCCCTCCACTTT
D gene: -; J gene: TRBJ1-6; clone size: -; V gene: TRBV27; CDR3 protein: CASSFEGTISSPLHF; CDR3 DNA: TGTGCCAGTAGTTTCGAAGGGACGATTAGTTCACCCCTCCACTTT
D gene: -; J gene: TRBJ1-3; clone size: -; V gene: TRBV18; CDR3 protein: CASSTDSGNTIYF; CDR3 DNA: TGTGCCAGCTCAACAGACTCTGGAAACACCATATATTTT
D gene: -; J gene: TRBJ1-3; clone size: -; V gene: TRBV28; CDR3 protein: CASSLPPLSGNTIYF; CDR3 DNA: TGTGCCAGCAGTTTACCGCCCCTTTCTGGAAACACCATATATTTT
D gene: TRBD2; J gene: TRBJ2-1; clone size: -; V gene: TRBV7-2; CDR3 protein: CASSSPTSGGANEQFF; CDR3 DNA: TGTGCCAGCAGCTCCCCGACTAGCGGGGGGGCTAATGAGCAGTTCTTC
D gene: -; J gene: TRBJ1-1; clone size: -; V gene: TRBV7-2; CDR3 protein: CASSEGGRVAEAFF; CDR3 DNA: TGTGCCAGCAGCGAGGGCGGCAGGGTTGCTGAAGCTTTCTTT
D gene: TRBD1; J gene: TRBJ1-2; clone size: -; V gene: TRBV23-1; CDR3 protein: CASRHYQGGGYTF; CDR3 DNA: TGCGCCAGCAGGCATTATCAGGGGGGAGGCTACACCTTC
D gene: -; J gene: TRBJ2-5; clone size: -; V gene: TRBV7-2; CDR3 protein: CASSLGARARETQYF; CDR3 DNA: TGTGCCAGCAGCTTAGGGGCCCGGGCGCGAGAGACCCAGTACTTC
D gene: -; J gene: TRBJ1-3; clone size: -; V gene: TRBV9; CDR3 protein: CASSEPKTGSLPRGGNTIYF; CDR3 DNA: TGTGCCAGCAGCGAACCCAAGACAGGTAGCCTCCCCCGGGGTGGAAACACCATATATTTT
D gene: -; J gene: TRBJ2-1; clone size: -; V gene: TRBV20-1; CDR3 protein: CSAHFFEQFF; CDR3 DNA: TGCAGTGCCCATTTTTTTGAGCAGTTCTTC
D gene: -; J gene: TRBJ1-4; clone size: few; V gene: TRBV18; CDR3 protein: CASRTGRSNEKLFF; CDR3 DNA: TGTGCCAGTAGAACCGGACGGTCGAATGAAAAACTGTTTTTT
D gene: TRBD2; J gene: TRBJ2-3; clone size: -; V gene: TRBV13; CDR3 protein: CASSSAGGIDTQYF; CDR3 DNA: TGTGCCAGCAGCTCAGCGGGGGGGATAGATACGCAGTATTTT
D gene: -; J gene: TRBJ1-5; clone size: -; V gene: TRBV15; CDR3 protein: CATSRAGHGQPQHF; CDR3 DNA: TGTGCCACCAGCAGAGCGGGACACGGTCAGCCCCAGCATTTT
D gene: TRBD1; J gene: TRBJ1-5; clone size: -; V gene: TRBV18; CDR3 protein: CASSPQGTVSNQPQHF; CDR3 DNA: TGTGCCAGCTCACCCCAAGGGACAGTAAGCAATCAGCCCCAGCATTTT
D gene: -; J gene: TRBJ2-6; clone size: -; V gene: TRBV7-8; CDR3 protein: CASSLSLSGANVLTF; CDR3 DNA: TGTGCCAGCAGCTTAAGCCTCTCTGGGGCCAACGTCCTGACTTTC
D gene: -; J gene: TRBJ2-6; clone size: -; V gene: TRBV7-9; CDR3 protein: CASAANAGANVLTF; CDR3 DNA: TGTGCCAGCGCCGCGAACGCCGGGGCCAACGTCCTGACTTTC
D gene: TRBD1; J gene: TRBJ2-7; clone size: -; V gene: TRBV12-5; CDR3 protein: CASGLGQGRNEQYF; CDR3 DNA: TGTGCTAGTGGTTTGGGACAGGGTCGAAACGAGCAGTACTTC
D gene: -; J gene: TRBJ1-1; clone size: -; V gene: TRBV28; CDR3 protein: CASNGINTEAFF; CDR3 DNA: TGTGCCAGTAACGGAATTAACACTGAAGCTTTCTTT
D gene: TRBD2; J gene: TRBJ2-5; clone size: once; V gene: TRBV9; CDR3 protein: CASSVVSSGGTQYF; CDR3 DNA: TGTGCCAGCAGCGTAGTATCTAGCGGGGGGACCCAGTACTTC
D gene: -; J gene: TRBJ2-7; clone size: -; V gene: TRBV5-1; CDR3 protein: CASSLEGVAYEQYF; CDR3 DNA: TGCGCCAGCAGCTTGGAAGGGGTTGCCTACGAGCAGTACTTC
D gene: TRBD1; J gene: TRBJ2-7; clone size: -; V gene: TRBV6-5; CDR3 protein: CASSPTGGMEHEQYF; CDR3 DNA: TGTGCCAGCAGTCCGACAGGGGGCATGGAGCACGAGCAGTACTTC
D gene: TRBD1; J gene: TRBJ1-6; clone size: few; V gene: TRBV7-2; CDR3 protein: CASSRPDFRDRVNSPLHF; CDR3 DNA: TGTGCCAGCAGCCGACCTGATTTCCGGGACAGGGTAAATTCACCCCTCCACTTT
D gene: -; J gene: TRBJ2-7; clone size: -; V gene: TRBV30; CDR3 protein: CAWGQGGYEQYF; CDR3 DNA: TGTGCCTGGGGACAAGGGGGCTACGAGCAGTACTTC
D gene: -; J gene: TRBJ1-2; clone size: -; V gene: TRBV18; CDR3 protein: CASSPRQATLNYGYTF; CDR3 DNA: TGTGCCAGCTCACCTCGACAGGCAACCCTTAACTATGGCTACACCTTC
D gene: -; J gene: TRBJ2-7; clone size: -; V gene: TRBV29-1; CDR3 protein: CSVSDSVFYEQYF; CDR3 DNA: TGCAGCGTTTCGGACAGTGTGTTTTACGAGCAGTACTTC
D gene: -; J gene: TRBJ1-1; clone size: few; V gene: TRBV19; CDR3 protein: CATTGGLGNTEAFF; CDR3 DNA: TGTGCCACCACGGGGGGCCTCGGGAACACTGAAGCTTTCTTT
D gene: -; J gene: TRBJ2-2; clone size: -; V gene: TRBV5-6; CDR3 protein: CASSFRQTNTGELFF; CDR3 DNA: TGTGCCAGCAGCTTTAGACAGACGAACACCGGGGAGCTGTTTTTT